The 27 T cell receptor beta chains given below trace back to one sample, sequenced in a study of Tregs in tolerant kidney transplant recipients. The method was immunoSEQ multiplex PCR; TCRdb's version includes in-frame clones alone and lacks a portion of them. The table has 35,000 to 55,000 clones, roughly nine tenths seen once. Sequenced material: Tregs from blood. These receptors were obtained from a human donor in good health.

The V and J genes are TRBV6-6 and TRBJ1-5; D is ambiguous. V was clipped by 2 bases and J by 1 base, with 9 bases between them. Germline lookup yields CDR1 MNHNY and CDR2 SVGAGI (reference sequence). The CDR3 loop spans 15 amino acids. The CDR3 region has the DNA TGTGCCAGCAGTTACGGAGGGATCAGCAATCAGCCCCAGCATTTT. This codes for CASSYGGISNQPQHF.

The rearrangement uses TRBV11-2 and TRBJ2-1; a possible D gene is TRBD2 (5 bases). The CDR3 totals 15 residues. Per germline, CDR1 SGHAT and CDR2 FQNNGV. V was shortened by 8 bases and J by 9 bases, with 23 bases between the two germline ends. DNA for the CDR3: TGTGCCAGCTCTATGGGCGGGCGGATTCCCAGTGAGCAGTTCTTC. It yields the protein CASSMGGRIPSEQFF. Full variable domain (missing parts from reference TRBV11-2 and TRBJ2-1): EAGVAQSPRYKIIEKRQSVAFWCNPISGHATLYWYQQILGQGPKLLIQFQNNGVVDDSQLPKDRFSAERLKGVDSTLKIQPAKLEDSAVYLCASSMGGRIPSEQFFGPGTRLTVL.

The chain employs TRBV5-1 and TRBJ1-1; 10 positions agree with TRBD1. Trimming removed 4 bases from V and 3 bases from J; junction bases left unmatched: 9. The CDR3 consists of 16 residues. Germline V gives CDR1 SGHRS, CDR2 YFSETQ. The CDR3 region is CASSMLGTGVDTEAFF. The CDR3 DNA sequence: TGCGCCAGCAGCATGTTAGGGACAGGGGTCGACACTGAAGCTTTCTTT.

This chain connects TRBV18 to TRBJ2-7; D unresolved. CDR3 length: 12 residues. V gave up 0 bases and J gave up 7 bases, with 7 bases separating them. Germline lookup yields CDR1 KGHSH and CDR2 LQKENI. The CDR3 here is CASSPPTEEQYF. CDR3 in DNA: TGTGCCAGCTCACCACCGACGGAGGAGCAGTACTTC. Drawing the rest from reference TRBV18 and TRBJ2-7, the complete variable domain is NAGVMQNPRHLVRRRGQEARLRCSPMKGHSHVYWYRQLPEEGLKFMVYLQKENIIDESGMPKERFSAEFPKEGPSILRIQQVVRGDSAAYFCASSPPTEEQYFGPGTRLTVT.

A single count supports this clone. V and J are TRBV5-1 and TRBJ2-7; D might be TRBD1 (7 bases). CDR1 is SGHRS and CDR2 is YFSETQ in the germline V gene. The ends were cut back, 7 bases at V and 6 bases at J, with 20 bases in the middle. The CDR3 is made up of 14 amino acids. This CDR3 reads CASGQQGRKSEQYF. The CDR3 bases are TGCGCCAGCGGGCAACAGGGGAGGAAGTCCGAGCAGTACTTC.

In this sample, this clone turned up once. This rearrangement joins TRBV5-4 to TRBJ2-1; D possibly corresponds to TRBD2 (6 bases). With 1 base removed from V and 4 bases from J, the gap between germline ends came to 15 bases. Germline V gene sequence: CDR1 SGHNT, CDR2 YYREEE (reference sequence). The CDR3 runs 16 residues. Here the CDR3 reads CASSLRGLPLYNEQFF. The CDR3 DNA follows: TGTGCCAGCAGCTTGAGGGGACTTCCATTATACAATGAGCAGTTCTTC.

V usage is TRBV6-5 and J usage is TRBJ2-1, with 7 bases that match TRBD1. There are 15 residues in the CDR3. J lost 3 bases, V lost 6 bases, and 8 bases had no gene match. CDR1 is MNHEY and CDR2 is SVGAGI in the germline V gene. Here the CDR3 reads CASSEPGQDYNEQFF. The DNA for the CDR3 is TGTGCCAGCAGCGAACCAGGACAGGACTACAATGAGCAGTTCTTC.

The V gene is TRBV2, the J gene TRBJ2-1; 11 positions match TRBD1. Trimming at V came to 0 bases and at J to 6 bases, leaving 4 bases not matched to a gene. CDR3 length equals 16 residues. The germline V gene encodes CDR1 SNHLY and CDR2 FYNNEI. CDR3 sequence: CASSEALGTGGNEQFF. The CDR3 DNA reads as TGTGCCAGCAGTGAAGCGCTTGGGACAGGGGGCAATGAGCAGTTCTTC.

In its sample, this clone was seen a few times. The rearrangement joins TRBV18 to TRBJ1-4, with TRBD1 matching over 7 bases. V shed 3 bases and J 4 bases; nucleotides not matched to a gene: 5. CDR3 size: 15 residues. The germline CDR1 and CDR2 sequences are KGHSH and LQKENI. CDR3 protein: CASSPGQRNNEKLFF. As DNA, the CDR3 is TGTGCCAGCTCACCGGGACAGCGGAATAATGAAAAACTGTTTTTT. Using reference TRBV18 and TRBJ1-4 for the parts outside the CDR3, the full variable domain is NAGVMQNPRHLVRRRGQEARLRCSPMKGHSHVYWYRQLPEEGLKFMVYLQKENIIDESGMPKERFSAEFPKEGPSILRIQQVVRGDSAAYFCASSPGQRNNEKLFFGSGTQLSVL.

This clone was seen once. The V gene is TRBV2, the J gene TRBJ2-3; 11 nucleotides agree with TRBD2. CDR3 length: 14 residues. V shed 6 bases and J 6 bases; nucleotides not matched to a gene: 5. The germline V gene encodes CDR1 SNHLY and CDR2 FYNNEI. CDR3 sequence reads: CASRRSSGGDTQYF. CDR3 DNA: TGTGCCAGCAGGAGGTCTAGCGGGGGGGATACGCAGTATTTT.

The rearrangement uses TRBV6-5 and TRBJ1-5, with D maybe TRBD1 (5 bases). Trimming cost V 6 bases and J 5 bases, with 14 bases left between them. This CDR3 has 14 residues. Germline V CDR1 and CDR2: MNHEY, SVGAGI. The CDR3, as DNA: TGTGCCAGCAGGCGGGACGAAGGGGATCAGCCCCAGCATTTT. It is translated as CASRRDEGDQPQHF.

This rearrangement joins TRBV27 to TRBJ2-7; 10 bases are a match to TRBD2. CDR1 is MNHEY and CDR2 is SMNVEV in the germline V gene (reference sequence). After removal of 5 bases from V and 4 bases from J, the junction contained 11 bases not matched to a gene. The CDR3 contains 16 residues. In DNA, the CDR3 is TGTGCCAGCAGTCCCCTCAGCGGGAGGGGTCGGTACGAGCAGTACTTC. Protein: CASSPLSGRGRYEQYF.

The V and J genes are TRBV10-2 and TRBJ1-5; 9 bases align to TRBD1. The CDR3 is 14 amino acids. V was pared by 6 bases and J by 7 bases, with 7 bases of the junction left unmatched. Germline CDR1 WSHSY, CDR2 SAAADI. The CDR3 here is CASRVTGGGQPQHF. The CDR3 DNA is TGCGCCAGCAGAGTTACAGGGGGCGGCCAGCCCCAGCATTTT.

The chain carries TRBV18 and TRBJ1-1; D may be TRBD1 (6 bases). V was trimmed by 1 base and J by 0 bases, leaving 18 bases between them. Germline V gene sequence: CDR1 KGHSH, CDR2 LQKENI. The CDR3 runs 18 residues. This CDR3 is CASSPRPGGLGMNTEAFF. The CDR3 DNA reads TGTGCCAGCTCACCACGGCCTGGGGGGCTAGGTATGAACACTGAAGCTTTCTTT.

This rearrangement joins TRBV5-1 to TRBJ2-7; 10 bases match TRBD1. The V gene's germline CDR1 is SGHRS and CDR2 YFSETQ. The junction had 6 bases not matched to a gene; V was cut back by 4 bases and J by 5 bases. This CDR3 has 14 amino acids. The CDR3 here is CASSRDRGIDEQYF. CDR3 coding DNA: TGCGCCAGCAGCAGGGACAGGGGTATTGACGAGCAGTACTTC.

The chain couples TRBV27 to TRBJ2-5, with 9 bases matching TRBD2. CDR3 length: 14 amino acids. The ends lost 8 bases at V and 5 bases at J; junction bases unmatched: 9. Germline V gives CDR1 MNHEY, CDR2 SMNVEV (reference sequence). The CDR3 DNA is TGTGCCAGCCGGGGGCGGGAGGGCCGGGAGACCCAGTACTTC. Its translation: CASRGREGRETQYF.

The chain employs TRBV5-3 and TRBJ2-4, with D perhaps assigned TRBD1 or TRBD2 (5 bases each). TRBV5-3 is an open reading frame, and its role is uncertain. V was pared by 4 bases and J by 13 bases, with 21 bases between. This CDR3 is 14 amino acids long. The CDR3 DNA is TGTGCCAGAAGCCGAAGGGGAGCCTTAGCCTCCCAGTACTTC. As protein: CARSRRGALASQYF.

This clone was seen only once. The rearrangement links TRBV18 to TRBJ1-2, with D possibly being TRBD1 (6 bases). The CDR3 loop spans 12 amino acids. CDR1 and CDR2 from the germline V gene are KGHSH and LQKENI. With 8 bases removed from V and 3 bases from J, the gap between germline ends came to 10 bases. CDR3 residues: CASAQGDYGYTF. CDR3 sequence (DNA): TGTGCCAGCGCACAGGGTGACTATGGCTACACCTTC.

The sample holds a few counts of this clone. The V gene is TRBV5-6, the J gene TRBJ1-6; D remains unclear. Germline loops: CDR1 SGHDT, CDR2 YYEEEE. The CDR3 covers 15 residues. V gave up 6 bases and J gave up 7 bases, with 17 bases separating them. The CDR3: CASTVGSGSNSPLHF. CDR3 nucleotide sequence: TGTGCCAGCACCGTCGGGTCCGGCAGCAATTCACCCCTCCACTTT.

The chain is built from TRBV5-1 and TRBJ2-3; weak D call: TRBD1 (5 bases). Deletions cut 1 base from V and 0 bases from J, with 15 bases between. The CDR3 extends over 17 amino acids. The V gene's germline CDR1 is SGHRS and CDR2 YFSETQ. CDR3 protein: CASSLSRDSYSTDTQYF. The CDR3 coding sequence is TGCGCCAGCAGCTTGTCCAGGGATTCATATAGCACAGATACGCAGTATTTT.

The chain is built from TRBV5-1 and TRBJ2-1; tentatively, D is TRBD1 (5 bases). V was pared by 7 bases and J by 0 bases, with 14 bases between. CDR1 is SGHRS, CDR2 YFSETQ, per germline. This CDR3 region has 15 residues. The CDR3 is CASRSTGSSYNEQFF. The CDR3 DNA reads TGCGCCAGCCGCAGTACAGGTAGCTCCTACAATGAGCAGTTCTTC.

Notes on this clone: The junction shows a germline mismatch at one end, possibly a read error. The V and J genes are TRBV5-1 and TRBJ2-2; TRBD1 aligns across 8 bases. The CDR3 covers 11 residues. CDR1 and CDR2 (germline): SGHRS, YFSETQ. The CDR3 protein is CAGRRQGQLFF. Here the CDR3 DNA reads TGCGCCGGCAGGAGACAGGGGCAGCTGTTTTTT.

DNA of the CDR3: TGTGCCAGCAGCTTAGGTCACGTGGGCGAGCAGTACTTC. Its translation is CASSLGHVGEQYF. The J gene is TRBJ2-7, the V gene TRBV7-8, with no clear D. This CDR3 comprises 13 residues. The germline V gene has CDR1 SGHVS and CDR2 FQNEAQ. Trimming removed 1 base from V and 6 bases from J, with 10 bases in between.

The V and J genes are TRBV18 and TRBJ2-5; TRBD1 might be the D (6 bases). Trimming pared 3 bases from V and 0 bases from J, leaving 11 bases between. From germline, CDR1 is KGHSH and CDR2 LQKENI. The CDR3 length is 15 residues. The CDR3 loop is CASSPQTGNQETQYF. CDR3 coding DNA: TGTGCCAGCTCACCTCAAACAGGGAACCAAGAGACCCAGTACTTC.

The chain has TRBV2 and TRBJ2-1; 10 bases fit TRBD2. Looked up from germline, CDR1 is SNHLY and CDR2 is FYNNEI. J lost 9 bases, V lost 6 bases, and 8 bases had no gene match. The length of the CDR3 is 14 residues. The CDR3 nucleotides are TGTGCCAGCAGGAATCTAGCGGGAGCCACTGAGCAGTTCTTC. Translating gives CASRNLAGATEQFF.

The V call is TRBV27, the J call TRBJ1-1; TRBD1 is a possible D gene (5 bases). The V end was cut by 6 bases, the J end by 4 bases, with 24 bases between. The length of the CDR3 is 17 residues. Germline loops: CDR1 MNHEY, CDR2 SMNVEV (reference sequence). Written as DNA, the CDR3 is TGTGCCAGCAGCCGACACTTCAGGGAGGAATGGACCACTGAAGCTTTCTTT. It yields the protein CASSRHFREEWTTEAFF.

This chain uses TRBV6-5 with TRBJ1-1; D unclear. Germline lookup yields CDR1 MNHEY and CDR2 SVGAGI. CDR3 length: 13 amino acids. V lost 3 bases and J 0 bases, leaving 5 bases between the germline ends. CDR3 protein: CASSYRMNTEAFF. CDR3 nucleotide sequence: TGTGCCAGCAGTTATCGTATGAACACTGAAGCTTTCTTT.